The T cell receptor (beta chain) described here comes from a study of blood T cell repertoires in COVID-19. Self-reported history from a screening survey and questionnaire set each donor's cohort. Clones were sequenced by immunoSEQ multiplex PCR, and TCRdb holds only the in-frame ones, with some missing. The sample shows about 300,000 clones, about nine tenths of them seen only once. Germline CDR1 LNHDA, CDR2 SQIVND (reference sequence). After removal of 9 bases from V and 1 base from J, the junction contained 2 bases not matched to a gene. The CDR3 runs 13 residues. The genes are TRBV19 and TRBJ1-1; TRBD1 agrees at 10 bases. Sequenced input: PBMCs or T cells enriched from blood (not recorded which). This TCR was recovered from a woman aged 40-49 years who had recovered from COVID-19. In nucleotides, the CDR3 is TGTGCCAGCGGACAGGGGGGGAACACTGAAGCTTTCTTT. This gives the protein CASGQGGNTEAFF.